The rows below give T cell receptor beta chains drawn from one sample of a study of shared clonotypes between healthy human individuals. Method: immunoSEQ multiplex PCR; TCRdb's copy keeps in-frame clones and lacks some. The repertoire holds under 600,000 clones, with roughly 85% as singletons. Material: PBMCs. These receptors were taken from a woman between 40 and 55 years old in good health. Some clones in this sample may be carry-over from other donors' samples. Both conserved end residues are part of each CDR3. Fields, in order: V gene, clone size, D gene, CDR3 length, J gene, CDR3 DNA, CDR3 protein. The D gene is left open where the match is weak. The listing skips clone size in some rows; elsewhere it reads once, few, many or a size class.

V gene: TRBV5-6
clone size: .
D gene: .
CDR3 length: 14
J gene: TRBJ2-6
CDR3 DNA: TGTGCCAGCAGCTTTTCAGCTGGGGCCAACGTCCTGACTTTC
CDR3 protein: CASSFSAGANVLTF

V gene: TRBV30
clone size: .
D gene: .
CDR3 length: 14
J gene: TRBJ2-2
CDR3 DNA: TGTGCCTGGAGTGTACGGCAGAACACCGGGGAGCTGTTTTTT
CDR3 protein: CAWSVRQNTGELFF

V gene: TRBV19
clone size: .
D gene: .
CDR3 length: 13
J gene: TRBJ2-5
CDR3 DNA: TGTGCCAGTAGTCTTCGGGATGGAGAGACCCAGTACTTC
CDR3 protein: CASSLRDGETQYF

V gene: TRBV18
clone size: .
D gene: TRBD1
CDR3 length: 13
J gene: TRBJ2-5
CDR3 DNA: TGTGCCAGCTCACCTGGGACAGGAGAGACCCAGTACTTC
CDR3 protein: CASSPGTGETQYF

V gene: TRBV7-6
clone size: .
D gene: .
CDR3 length: 16
J gene: TRBJ2-5
CDR3 DNA: TGTGCCAGCAGCATCCACCCCGGCACATTCCCAGAGACCCAGTACTTC
CDR3 protein: CASSIHPGTFPETQYF

V gene: TRBV19
clone size: .
D gene: TRBD1
CDR3 length: 17
J gene: TRBJ2-1
CDR3 DNA: TGTGCCAGTAGTGCGGGTTGGGGGACAGCTACCTACAATGAGCAGTTCTTC
CDR3 protein: CASSAGWGTATYNEQFF

V gene: TRBV5-5
clone size: .
D gene: TRBD2
CDR3 length: 16
J gene: TRBJ2-4
CDR3 DNA: TGTGCCAGCAGCCCTCGGGGTAGCGGGGTCAAAAACATTCAGTACTTC
CDR3 protein: CASSPRGSGVKNIQYF

V gene: TRBV5-1
clone size: .
D gene: .
CDR3 length: 15
J gene: TRBJ2-7
CDR3 DNA: TGCGCCAGCAGCCCAGACAGCAGAAGCTCCTACGAGCAGTACTTC
CDR3 protein: CASSPDSRSSYEQYF

V gene: TRBV19
clone size: .
D gene: .
CDR3 length: 11
J gene: TRBJ2-7
CDR3 DNA: TGTGCCAGTAGTATAGCGAGCGAGCAGTACTTC
CDR3 protein: CASSIASEQYF

V gene: TRBV16
clone size: .
D gene: .
CDR3 length: 15
J gene: TRBJ1-5
CDR3 DNA: TGTGCCAGCAGCCCCCCAGCACAAAGCAATCAGCCCCAGCATTTT
CDR3 protein: CASSPPAQSNQPQHF

V gene: TRBV7-4
clone size: .
D gene: TRBD1
CDR3 length: 15
J gene: TRBJ1-5
CDR3 DNA: TGTGCCAGCAGCTTAGGAGACAGGGCATGTCAGCCCCAGCATTTT
CDR3 protein: CASSLGDRACQPQHF

V gene: TRBV6-1
clone size: many
D gene: .
CDR3 length: 12
J gene: TRBJ1-2
CDR3 DNA: TGTGCCACCGGCCCGAGGGGCTATGGCTACACCTTC
CDR3 protein: CATGPRGYGYTF

V gene: TRBV7-9
clone size: .
D gene: .
CDR3 length: 14
J gene: TRBJ2-3
CDR3 DNA: TGTGCCAGCAGCTTGAGACAGAGCACAGATACGCAGTATTTT
CDR3 protein: CASSLRQSTDTQYF

V gene: TRBV5-1
clone size: .
D gene: .
CDR3 length: 15
J gene: TRBJ2-3
CDR3 DNA: TGCGCCAGCAGCCCCCAGGGTCAGTGGACAGATACGCAGTATTTT
CDR3 protein: CASSPQGQWTDTQYF

V gene: TRBV7-9
clone size: .
D gene: .
CDR3 length: 15
J gene: TRBJ1-4
CDR3 DNA: TGTGCCAGCAGCTCTTCGGCCGGGGCGAGGGGAAAACTGTTTTTT
CDR3 protein: CASSSSAGARGKLFF

V gene: TRBV7-9
clone size: many
D gene: TRBD2
CDR3 length: 16
J gene: TRBJ2-7
CDR3 DNA: TGTGCCAGCAGCCGATCGGGACTAGCGGGAGGATCCGAGCAGTACTTC
CDR3 protein: CASSRSGLAGGSEQYF

V gene: TRBV4-3
clone size: .
D gene: TRBD1
CDR3 length: 15
J gene: TRBJ2-7
CDR3 DNA: TGCGCCAGCAGCCAACTACCGGGACAGGGCTACGAGCAGTACTTC
CDR3 protein: CASSQLPGQGYEQYF

V gene: TRBV28
clone size: .
D gene: .
CDR3 length: 11
J gene: TRBJ1-1
CDR3 DNA: TGTGCCACCACCCAGGATACTGAAGCTTTCTTT
CDR3 protein: CATTQDTEAFF

V gene: TRBV28
clone size: few
D gene: TRBD2
CDR3 length: 19
J gene: TRBJ2-1
CDR3 DNA: TGTGCCAGCCTCATGCTGGGGACTAGCGGGAGCATAATCGGCAATGAGCAGTTCTTC
CDR3 protein: CASLMLGTSGSIIGNEQFF

V gene: TRBV28
clone size: .
D gene: .
CDR3 length: 17
J gene: TRBJ2-3
CDR3 DNA: TGTGCCAGCAGTTCCCTTGATCCATGGGGGGGCACAGATACGCAGTATTTT
CDR3 protein: CASSSLDPWGGTDTQYF

V gene: TRBV2
clone size: .
D gene: TRBD1
CDR3 length: 14
J gene: TRBJ1-1
CDR3 DNA: TGTGCCAGCGACTCCGGGACAGGGCTAACTGAAGCTTTCTTT
CDR3 protein: CASDSGTGLTEAFF

V gene: TRBV7-9
clone size: .
D gene: .
CDR3 length: 16
J gene: TRBJ1-4
CDR3 DNA: TGTGCCAGCAGCCCCACAGAAACTACGGGAGTTGAAAAACTGTTTTTT
CDR3 protein: CASSPTETTGVEKLFF

V gene: TRBV7-8
clone size: many
D gene: TRBD1
CDR3 length: 17
J gene: TRBJ1-1
CDR3 DNA: TGTGCCAGCAGCTCTAGATTCGGACAGGGAGGAAACACTGAAGCTTTCTTT
CDR3 protein: CASSSRFGQGGNTEAFF

V gene: TRBV7-8
clone size: few
D gene: TRBD2
CDR3 length: 18
J gene: TRBJ2-1
CDR3 DNA: TGTGCCAGCAGCTCCCCGGGGACTAGCGCAGACAACTACAATGAGCAGTTCTTC
CDR3 protein: CASSSPGTSADNYNEQFF

V gene: TRBV7-2
clone size: .
D gene: .
CDR3 length: 15
J gene: TRBJ2-7
CDR3 DNA: TGTGCCAGCAGCCCACAGGCGGGACAAAGCTACGAGCAGTACTTC
CDR3 protein: CASSPQAGQSYEQYF

V gene: TRBV30
clone size: once
D gene: .
CDR3 length: 13
J gene: TRBJ2-1
CDR3 DNA: TGTGCCTGGAGTGTAAGGGGCCCCAATGAGCAGTTCTTC
CDR3 protein: CAWSVRGPNEQFF

V gene: TRBV5-1
clone size: .
D gene: TRBD1
CDR3 length: 14
J gene: TRBJ1-2
CDR3 DNA: TGCGCCAGCAGCCCCCGCCAGACAGGGGGGGGCTACACCTTC
CDR3 protein: CASSPRQTGGGYTF

V gene: TRBV15
clone size: .
D gene: .
CDR3 length: 15
J gene: TRBJ2-1
CDR3 DNA: TGTGCCACCAGCAGAGAGGACCGCCCCTACAATGAGCAGTTCTTC
CDR3 protein: CATSREDRPYNEQFF

V gene: TRBV30
clone size: .
D gene: TRBD1
CDR3 length: 15
J gene: TRBJ2-2
CDR3 DNA: TGTGCCTGTAGGTCAGGACAGGGCGGGACCGGGGAGCTGTTTTTT
CDR3 protein: CACRSGQGGTGELFF